Sequencing of this TCR beta chain was carried out in a study of vaccination and CD4 T cells after COVID-19. Across the whole study: The convalescents comprised six males and four females, two of them Hispanic. Everyone enrolled got two doses of BNT162b2 or mRNA-1273 vaccine. Overlapping SARS-CoV-2, HCoV-NL63, HCoV-OC43 and HCoV-229E spike peptides were used to stimulate cells.

This clonotype was detected only a few times. Its antigen remains unknown. Germline assignment: CDR1 DFQATT and CDR2 SNEGSKA (reference sequence). The CDR3 totals 14 residues. Trimming removed 0 bases from V and 3 bases from J, with 11 bases in between. Treatment here: 10-day PBMC culture with coronavirus spike peptide pools or control peptides (ViraFEST assay). Once obtained from cultured CD4+ T cells, the DNA was sequenced using the Oncomine TCR Beta short-read assay. TCRdb re-derived calls from the PCR reads in MiXCR, one entry per CDR3 protein. The sample carries about 15,000 distinct CDR3 sequences, less than 65% recorded once.

This chain joins TRBV20-1 and TRBJ2-5, with D possibly called TRBD1 or TRBD2 (6 bases each). The sample taken for sequencing was CD4+ T cells from blood, cultured in vitro. The source is a human donor who had recovered from COVID-19. Here the CDR3 reads CSARDRRGKETQYF. As DNA, the CDR3 is TGCAGTGCTAGAGATCGGAGGGGGAAAGAGACCCAGTACTTC.